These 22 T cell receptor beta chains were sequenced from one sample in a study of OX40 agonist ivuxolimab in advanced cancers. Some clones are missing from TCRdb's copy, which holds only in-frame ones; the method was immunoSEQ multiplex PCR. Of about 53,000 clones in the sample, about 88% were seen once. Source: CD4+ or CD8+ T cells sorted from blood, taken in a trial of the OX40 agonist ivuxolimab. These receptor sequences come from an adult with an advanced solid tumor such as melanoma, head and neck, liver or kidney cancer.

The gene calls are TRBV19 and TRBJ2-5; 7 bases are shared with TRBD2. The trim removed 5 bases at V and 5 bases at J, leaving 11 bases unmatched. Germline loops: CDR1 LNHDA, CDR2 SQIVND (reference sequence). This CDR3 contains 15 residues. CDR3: CASSPQGGRGETQYF. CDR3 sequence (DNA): TGTGCCAGTAGTCCCCAGGGAGGGCGAGGGGAGACCCAGTACTTC.

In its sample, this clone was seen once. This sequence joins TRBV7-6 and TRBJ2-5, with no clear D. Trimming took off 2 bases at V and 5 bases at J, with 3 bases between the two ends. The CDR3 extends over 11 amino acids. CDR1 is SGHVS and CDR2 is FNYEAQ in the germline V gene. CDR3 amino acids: CASSLSETQYF. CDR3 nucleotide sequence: TGTGCCAGCAGCTTAAGCGAGACCCAGTACTTC.

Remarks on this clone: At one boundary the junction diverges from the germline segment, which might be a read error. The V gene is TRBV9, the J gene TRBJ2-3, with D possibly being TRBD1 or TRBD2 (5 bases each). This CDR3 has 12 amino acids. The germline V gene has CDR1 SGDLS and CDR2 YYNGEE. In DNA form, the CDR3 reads TGTGCCAGCAGCGTAGCTACAGGACTCCCGGTGTTT. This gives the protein CASSVATGLPVF.

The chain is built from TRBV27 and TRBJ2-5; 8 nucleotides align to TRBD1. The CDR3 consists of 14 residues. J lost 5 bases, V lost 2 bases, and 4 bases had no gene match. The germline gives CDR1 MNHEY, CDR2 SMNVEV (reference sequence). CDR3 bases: TGTGCCAGCAGTTTAACAGGGGGATCGGAGACCCAGTACTTC. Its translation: CASSLTGGSETQYF.

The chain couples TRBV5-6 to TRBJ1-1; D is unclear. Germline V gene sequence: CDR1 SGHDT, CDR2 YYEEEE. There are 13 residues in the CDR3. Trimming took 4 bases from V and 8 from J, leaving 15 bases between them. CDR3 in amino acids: CASSMGPGREAFF. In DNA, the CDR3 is TGTGCCAGCAGCATGGGCCCGGGCAGGGAAGCTTTCTTT.

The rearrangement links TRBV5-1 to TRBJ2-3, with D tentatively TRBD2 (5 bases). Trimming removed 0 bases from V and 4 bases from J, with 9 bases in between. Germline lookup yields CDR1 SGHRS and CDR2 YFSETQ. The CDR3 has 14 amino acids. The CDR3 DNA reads TGCGCCAGCAGCTTGGCTCGGCGGGCAGATACGCAGTATTTT. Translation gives CASSLARRADTQYF.

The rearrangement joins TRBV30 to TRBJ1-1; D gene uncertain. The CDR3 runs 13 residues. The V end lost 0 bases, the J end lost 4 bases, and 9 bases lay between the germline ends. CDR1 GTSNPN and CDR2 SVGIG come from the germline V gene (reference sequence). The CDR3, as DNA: TGTGCCTGGAGTGTTCCGGGTGTCACTGAAGCTTTCTTT. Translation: CAWSVPGVTEAFF.

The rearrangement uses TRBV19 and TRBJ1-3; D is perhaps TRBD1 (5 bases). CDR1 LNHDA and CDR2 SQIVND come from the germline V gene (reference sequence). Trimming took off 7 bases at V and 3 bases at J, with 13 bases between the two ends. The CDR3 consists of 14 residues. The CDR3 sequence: CASTTAGIGNTIYF. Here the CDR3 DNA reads TGTGCCAGTACCACGGCAGGGATTGGAAACACCATATATTTT.

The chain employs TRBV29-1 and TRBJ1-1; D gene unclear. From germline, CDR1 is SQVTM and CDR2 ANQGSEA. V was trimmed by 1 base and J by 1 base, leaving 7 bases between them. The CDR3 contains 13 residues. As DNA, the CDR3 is TGCAGCGTTGAAGTCTCGGAGAACACTGAAGCTTTCTTT. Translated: CSVEVSENTEAFF.

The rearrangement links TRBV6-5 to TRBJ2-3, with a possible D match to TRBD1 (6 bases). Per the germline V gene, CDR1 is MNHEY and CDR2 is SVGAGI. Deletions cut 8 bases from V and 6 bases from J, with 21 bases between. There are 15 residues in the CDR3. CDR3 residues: CASSHRALMGDTQYF. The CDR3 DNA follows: TGTGCCAGCTCTCACAGGGCTCTGATGGGGGATACGCAGTATTTT.

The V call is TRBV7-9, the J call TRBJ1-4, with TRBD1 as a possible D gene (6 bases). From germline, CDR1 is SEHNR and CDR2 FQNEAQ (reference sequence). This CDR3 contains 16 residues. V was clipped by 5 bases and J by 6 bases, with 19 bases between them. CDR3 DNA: TGTGCCAGCAGCGGGGCTGGGGGGGCGCGATATGAAAAACTGTTTTTT. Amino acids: CASSGAGGARYEKLFF.

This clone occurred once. The CDR3 spells CASSFHRDTQYF. CDR3 sequence (DNA): TGTGCCAGCAGCTTTCACAGGGATACGCAGTATTTT. The chain links TRBV7-6 to TRBJ2-3; D perhaps matches TRBD1 (5 bases). CDR1 is SGHVS, CDR2 FNYEAQ, per germline. The CDR3 loop spans 12 amino acids. V was clipped by 3 bases and J by 6 bases, with 7 bases between them. Full variable domain (missing parts from reference TRBV7-6 and TRBJ2-3): GAGVSQSPRYKVTKRGQDVALRCDPISGHVSLYWYRQALGQGPEFLTYFNYEAQQDKSGLPNDRFSAERPEGSISTLTIQRTEQRDSAMYRCASSFHRDTQYFGPGTRLTVL.

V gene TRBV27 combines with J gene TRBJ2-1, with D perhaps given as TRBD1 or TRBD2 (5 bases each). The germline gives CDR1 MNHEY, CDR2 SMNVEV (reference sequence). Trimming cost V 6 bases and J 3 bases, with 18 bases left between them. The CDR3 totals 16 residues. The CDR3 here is CASSELGVGDYNEQFF. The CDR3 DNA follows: TGTGCCAGCAGCGAACTGGGGGTGGGGGACTACAATGAGCAGTTCTTC.

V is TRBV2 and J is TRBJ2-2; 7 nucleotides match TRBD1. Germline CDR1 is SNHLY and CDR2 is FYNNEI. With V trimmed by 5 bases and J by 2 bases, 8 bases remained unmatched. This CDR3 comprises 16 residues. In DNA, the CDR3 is TGTGCCAGCAGTCCGAGGGGGCGAACTAACACCGGGGAGCTGTTTTTT. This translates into CASSPRGRTNTGELFF.

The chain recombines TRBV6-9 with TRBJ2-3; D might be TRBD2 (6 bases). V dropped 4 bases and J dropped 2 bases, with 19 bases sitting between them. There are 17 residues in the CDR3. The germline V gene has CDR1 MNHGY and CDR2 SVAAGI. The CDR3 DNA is TGTGCCAGCAGTTCCTCCTCTCGGGGGAGGCCCACAGATACGCAGTATTTT. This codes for CASSSSSRGRPTDTQYF.

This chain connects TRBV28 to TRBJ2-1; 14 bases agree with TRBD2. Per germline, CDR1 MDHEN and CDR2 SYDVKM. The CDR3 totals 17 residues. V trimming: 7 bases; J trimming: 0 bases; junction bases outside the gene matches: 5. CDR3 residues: CASTGTSGGPSYNEQFF. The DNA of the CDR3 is TGTGCCAGCACCGGGACTAGCGGGGGCCCCTCCTACAATGAGCAGTTCTTC.

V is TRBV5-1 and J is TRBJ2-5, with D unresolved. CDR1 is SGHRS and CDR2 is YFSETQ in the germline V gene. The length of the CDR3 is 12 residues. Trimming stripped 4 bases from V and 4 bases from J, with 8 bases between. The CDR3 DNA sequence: TGCGCCAGCAGCGAGACCCTAGAGACCCAGTACTTC. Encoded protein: CASSETLETQYF.

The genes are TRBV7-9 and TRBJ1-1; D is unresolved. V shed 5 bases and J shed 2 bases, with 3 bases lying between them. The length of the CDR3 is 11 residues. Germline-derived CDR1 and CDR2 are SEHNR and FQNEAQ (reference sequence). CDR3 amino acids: CASSLNTEAFF. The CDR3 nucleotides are TGTGCCAGCAGCCTAAACACTGAAGCTTTCTTT.

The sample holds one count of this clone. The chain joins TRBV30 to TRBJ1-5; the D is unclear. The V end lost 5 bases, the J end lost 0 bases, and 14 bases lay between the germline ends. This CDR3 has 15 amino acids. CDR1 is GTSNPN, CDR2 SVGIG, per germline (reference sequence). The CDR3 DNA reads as TGTGCCTGGTCGGGTGGGGTCCATAGCAATCAGCCCCAGCATTTT. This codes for CAWSGGVHSNQPQHF.

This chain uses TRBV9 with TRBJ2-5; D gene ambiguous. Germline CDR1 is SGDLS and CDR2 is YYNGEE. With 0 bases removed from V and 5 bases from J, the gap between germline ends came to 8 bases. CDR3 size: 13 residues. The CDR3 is CASSVGLGETQYF. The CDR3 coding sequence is TGTGCCAGCAGCGTAGGTTTGGGGGAGACCCAGTACTTC.

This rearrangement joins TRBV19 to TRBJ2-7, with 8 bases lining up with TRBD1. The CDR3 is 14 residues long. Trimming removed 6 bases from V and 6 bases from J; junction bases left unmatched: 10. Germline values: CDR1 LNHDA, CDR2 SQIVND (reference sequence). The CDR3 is CASSVTGTGGEQYF. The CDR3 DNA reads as TGTGCCAGTAGCGTGACCGGGACAGGTGGCGAGCAGTACTTC.

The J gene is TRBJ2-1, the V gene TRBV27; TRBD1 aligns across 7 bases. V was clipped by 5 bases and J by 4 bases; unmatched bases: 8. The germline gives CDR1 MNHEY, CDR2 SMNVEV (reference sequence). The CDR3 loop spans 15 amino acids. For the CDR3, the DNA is TGTGCCAGCAGTCCGCGACAGGGATCGTACAATGAGCAGTTCTTC. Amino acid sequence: CASSPRQGSYNEQFF.